These 31 T cell receptor beta chains came from one sample sequenced in a study of blood T cell repertoires in COVID-19. The method was immunoSEQ multiplex PCR; TCRdb's version includes in-frame clones alone and lacks a portion of them. The sample has about 200,000 clones; roughly 84% are singletons. Sequencing input: peripheral blood. The source is a woman aged 40 to 50 who had recovered from COVID-19.

The chain has TRBV9 and TRBJ2-2; the D is unclear. The CDR3 consists of 13 residues. CDR1 is SGDLS and CDR2 is YYNGEE in the germline V gene. Between the trimmed V and J ends, which lost 3 bases and 7 bases, there was a span of 10 bases. CDR3 nucleotides: TGTGCCAGCAGCGCGAGTTGGAGCGGGGAGCTGTTTTTT. Protein: CASSASWSGELFF. The full variable domain, with the rest looked up from reference TRBV9 and TRBJ2-2, is DSGVTQTPKHLITATGQRVTLRCSPRSGDLSVYWYQQSLDQGLQFLIQYYNGEERAKGNILERFSAQQFPDLHSELNLSSLELGDSALYFCASSASWSGELFFGEGSRLTVL.

V and J are TRBV6-5 and TRBJ1-5, with 10 bases matching TRBD1. Germline V gene sequence: CDR1 MNHEY, CDR2 SVGAGI. This CDR3 region has 15 residues. Trimming removed 6 bases from V and 1 base from J; junction bases left unmatched: 3. The CDR3 coding sequence is TGTGCCAGCAGCATGGGACAGGGGAGCAATCAGCCCCAGCATTTT. This sequence encodes CASSMGQGSNQPQHF.

The chain employs TRBV5-1 and TRBJ1-2, with 8 bases aligning to TRBD1. The germline gives CDR1 SGHRS, CDR2 YFSETQ. V lost 0 bases to trimming and J lost 2 bases; unmatched junction nucleotides: 9. CDR3 size: 17 residues. The CDR3 DNA is TGCGCCAGCAGCTTGGGGGACAGACAGGGGATAAACTATGGCTACACCTTC. This codes for CASSLGDRQGINYGYTF.

This clone occurred once. The gene calls are TRBV6-5 and TRBJ1-1; D is undetermined. V was shortened by 5 bases and J by 1 base, with 8 bases between the two germline ends. Per the germline V gene, CDR1 is MNHEY and CDR2 is SVGAGI. This CDR3 has 13 amino acids. In DNA form, the CDR3 reads TGTGCCAGCAGTCCCCGGGAGAACACTGAAGCTTTCTTT. Its translation: CASSPRENTEAFF.

The count of this clone is one. The V gene is TRBV7-3, the J gene TRBJ2-1; D is unclear. The CDR3 contains 13 residues. V lost 4 bases and J lost 5, with 9 bases in between. The germline CDR1 and CDR2 sequences are SGHTA and FQGTGA. The CDR3: CASSYRRDNEQFF. The CDR3 bases are TGTGCCAGCAGCTACCGTCGGGACAATGAGCAGTTCTTC.

CDR3: CASLDRAGQPQHF. The CDR3 nucleotides read TGTGCCAGTCTGGACAGGGCCGGCCAGCCCCAGCATTTT. This sequence joins TRBV19 and TRBJ1-5; TRBD1 matches at 8 bases. The V gene's germline CDR1 is LNHDA and CDR2 SQIVND (reference sequence). The length of the CDR3 is 13 residues. V dropped 8 bases and J dropped 7; count of bases not matched to a gene: 7.

Here the CDR3 reads CASISTPGLHYGYTF. The CDR3 DNA is TGTGCCAGCATCTCTACTCCAGGGCTCCACTATGGCTACACCTTC. The genes are TRBV7-8 and TRBJ1-2, with a tentative D call TRBD1 (5 bases). This CDR3 has 15 residues. Germline V gives CDR1 SGHVS, CDR2 FQNEAQ. V was clipped by 7 bases and J by 3 bases, with 18 bases between them.

The chain links TRBV7-2 to TRBJ2-1; tentative D call: TRBD1 (5 bases). CDR1 and CDR2 (germline): SGHTA, FQGNSA. CDR3 size: 13 residues. V gave up 4 bases and J gave up 6 bases, with 10 bases separating them. CDR3 bases: TGTGCCAGCAGCTCACACCAGGGCAATGAGCAGTTCTTC. Protein sequence: CASSSHQGNEQFF.

Concerning this clone: Germline and junction disagree at one end, which may indicate a read error. The chain combines TRBV2 with TRBJ2-1, with TRBD2 matching 9 bases. The CDR3 spans 14 residues. Germline V gene lookup returns CDR1 SNHLY and CDR2 FYNNEI. The CDR3 sequence is CASKQGTSYDEQFF. The CDR3 region has the DNA TGTGCCAGCAAGCAGGGGACTAGCTACGATGAGCAGTTCTTC.

V and J are TRBV28 and TRBJ2-5; TRBD2 aligns across 8 bases. The CDR3 is made up of 14 amino acids. Unmatched junction bases numbered 9, after V lost 7 bases and J lost 5 bases. Germline-derived CDR1 and CDR2 are MDHEN and SYDVKM. The CDR3 protein is CASNPTSGWETQYF. The CDR3 nucleotides read TGTGCCAGCAATCCCACTAGCGGTTGGGAGACCCAGTACTTC.

CDR3 nucleotides: TGTGCCAGTAGTCTGGGACTTACCCTATATTACAATGAGCAGTTCTTC. Translation: CASSLGLTLYYNEQFF. The chain uses TRBV19 and TRBJ2-1; D may be TRBD2 (6 bases). There are 16 residues in the CDR3. Germline loops: CDR1 LNHDA, CDR2 SQIVND (reference sequence). V lost 5 bases and J lost 4, with 18 bases in between.

The chain couples TRBV7-8 to TRBJ2-7; 7 bases map to TRBD1. The CDR3 has 12 residues. Germline V CDR1 and CDR2: SGHVS, FQNEAQ. Trimming cost V 3 bases and J 7 bases; bases outside gene matches: 3. The CDR3: CASSFTGDEQYF. The CDR3 coding sequence is TGTGCCAGCAGCTTCACAGGGGATGAGCAGTACTTC.

The gene calls are TRBV6-5 and TRBJ2-1; 9 bases are shared with TRBD1. The CDR3 consists of 15 residues. J lost 6 bases, V lost 5 bases, and 8 bases had no gene match. Germline CDR1 and CDR2: MNHEY and SVGAGI. The CDR3 region has the DNA TGTGCCAGCAGTCCGCGACAGGGGGGTTTCAATGAGCAGTTCTTC. It codes for CASSPRQGGFNEQFF.

The chain joins TRBV12-3 or TRBV12-4 to TRBJ2-7; no definite D call. The CDR3 totals 12 residues. Trimming took 8 bases from V and 5 from J, leaving 13 bases between them. The CDR3 sequence is CASRGSLNEQYF. The CDR3 coding sequence is TGTGCCAGCCGAGGCAGTCTAAACGAGCAGTACTTC.

The chain links TRBV27 to TRBJ2-7; 7 bases fit TRBD2. With 2 bases clipped from V and 1 base from J, the junction kept 5 bases outside the gene matches. Germline CDR1 MNHEY, CDR2 SMNVEV (reference sequence). The CDR3 has 15 amino acids. The CDR3 reads CASSLAPAGSYEQYF. The CDR3 region has the DNA TGTGCCAGCAGTTTAGCTCCAGCGGGATCCTACGAGCAGTACTTC.

This CDR3 reads CASSLEQGSDLYNEQFF. Here the CDR3 DNA reads TGTGCCAGCAGCTTAGAGCAGGGCTCCGACCTTTACAATGAGCAGTTCTTC. The rearrangement joins TRBV11-2 to TRBJ2-1; TRBD1 might be the D (5 bases). This CDR3 is 17 amino acids long. Per germline, CDR1 SGHAT and CDR2 FQNNGV. The V end was cut by 0 bases, the J end by 4 bases, with 16 bases between.

The chain employs TRBV6-4 and TRBJ2-6; possible D gene TRBD1, 6 bases. V shed 5 bases and J shed 1 base, with 6 bases lying between them. CDR3 length: 14 residues. CDR1 and CDR2 from the germline V gene are MRHNA and SNTAGT. This CDR3 is CASSTGSGANVLTF. CDR3 nucleotides: TGTGCCAGCAGTACAGGGTCTGGGGCCAACGTCCTGACTTTC.

The chain joins TRBV4-2 to TRBJ2-2, with TRBD2 identical over 10 bases. The CDR3 consists of 16 residues. The J segment lost 4 bases and the V segment lost 0 bases, leaving 2 bases of the junction unmatched. In germline, CDR1 is LGHNA, CDR2 YNFKEQ. The DNA for the CDR3 is TGTGCCAGCAGCCAAGACCTAGCGGGAGTCACCGGGGAGCTGTTTTTT. Encoded protein: CASSQDLAGVTGELFF.

This chain joins TRBV20-1 and TRBJ2-5; a weak D match, TRBD2 (5 bases). The CDR3 contains 11 residues. V was trimmed by 0 bases and J by 9 bases, leaving 8 bases between them. Germline V gene sequence: CDR1 DFQATT, CDR2 SNEGSKA (reference sequence). The CDR3 loop reads CSARDRGSQYF. CDR3 sequence (DNA): TGCAGTGCTAGAGACCGAGGGTCCCAGTACTTC.

This rearrangement joins TRBV3-1 (or the pseudogene TRBV3-2) to TRBJ2-7, with a weak D call TRBD2 (6 bases). The V end lost 2 bases, the J end lost 7 bases, and 15 bases lay between the germline ends. This CDR3 spans 14 amino acids. Germline V gene data show CDR1 as LGHDT and CDR2 as YNNKEL (reference sequence). The DNA of the CDR3 is TGTGCCAGCAGCCAAAGGGGCCTAGCGATGGAGCAGTACTTC. Its translation: CASSQRGLAMEQYF.

This clone appeared once. V usage is TRBV28 and J usage is TRBJ2-7; 7 bases match TRBD1. The germline gives CDR1 MDHEN, CDR2 SYDVKM. V gave up 3 bases and J gave up 0 bases; unmatched junction bases: 8. The CDR3 spans 16 residues. CDR3 in DNA: TGTGCCAGCAGTTTTGGGGGACAGACACTCTCCTACGAGCAGTACTTC. It specifies CASSFGGQTLSYEQYF.

V is TRBV7-3 and J is TRBJ2-2; D is perhaps TRBD1 (6 bases). V was pared by 5 bases and J by 1 base, with 8 bases between. CDR3 length: 14 residues. Germline assignment: CDR1 SGHTA and CDR2 FQGTGA. The CDR3 coding sequence is TGTGCCAGCAGCCAGGGACAGAACACCGGGGAGCTGTTTTTT. This translates into CASSQGQNTGELFF.

The rearrangement links TRBV6-2 or TRBV6-3 to TRBJ1-5, with 9 bases identical to TRBD1. Germline loops: CDR1 MNHEY, CDR2 SVGEGT. The CDR3 sequence is 20 residues long. V was pared by 0 bases and J by 6 bases, with 18 bases of the junction left unmatched. In DNA form, the CDR3 reads TGTGCCAGCAGTTACTCGTCTCTCTTGGGTGAACAGGGGGCAGGTCAGCCCCAGCATTTT. Protein: CASSYSSLLGEQGAGQPQHF.

A few counts support this clone. This sequence joins TRBV9 and TRBJ2-1, with D possibly being TRBD1 (6 bases). The CDR3 runs to 15 residues. Germline CDR1 and CDR2: SGDLS and YYNGEE. The V end was cut by 4 bases, the J end by 8 bases, with 19 bases between. The CDR3 nucleotides read TGTGCCAGCAGCCCTCGAACGCAGGGGCAGGATGAGCAGTTCTTC. Translating gives CASSPRTQGQDEQFF.

The chain carries TRBV7-9 and TRBJ2-7; TRBD2 agrees at 8 bases. V lost 1 base to trimming and J lost 7 bases; unmatched junction nucleotides: 6. The germline gives CDR1 SEHNR, CDR2 FQNEAQ (reference sequence). The CDR3 length is 14 residues. This CDR3 reads CASSLVAGREEQYF. Here the CDR3 DNA reads TGTGCCAGCAGCTTAGTAGCGGGACGAGAGGAGCAGTACTTC.

V and J are TRBV30 and TRBJ2-5, with 7 nucleotides matching TRBD1. Germline V gene data show CDR1 as GTSNPN and CDR2 as SVGIG (reference sequence). The junction had 5 bases not matched to a gene; V was cut back by 5 bases and J by 2 bases. The CDR3 extends over 13 amino acids. CDR3 in amino acids: CAWDRDRQETQYF. Here the CDR3 DNA reads TGTGCCTGGGACCGGGACAGACAAGAGACCCAGTACTTC.

This clone was counted a single time. The V and J genes are TRBV15 and TRBJ1-3, with a weak D call TRBD1 (6 bases). Germline V CDR1 and CDR2: LNHNV, YYDKDF (reference sequence). The CDR3 sequence is 16 residues long. Trimming cost V 0 bases and J 1 base, with 10 bases left between them. The CDR3 spells CATSRDGQLSGNTIYF. DNA for the CDR3: TGTGCCACCAGCAGAGATGGACAGCTTTCTGGAAACACCATATATTTT.

The chain combines TRBV20-1 with TRBJ2-7; 8 positions match TRBD2. The CDR3 spans 14 residues. Germline V CDR1 and CDR2: DFQATT, SNEGSKA (reference sequence). With 3 bases clipped from V and 0 bases from J, the junction kept 4 bases outside the gene matches. The CDR3 loop is CSASGLAGSYEQYF. CDR3 DNA sequence: TGCAGTGCTAGTGGCCTAGCGGGCTCCTACGAGCAGTACTTC.

The chain is built from TRBV18 and TRBJ2-1, with 9 nucleotides matching TRBD2. This CDR3 has 16 amino acids. The germline gives CDR1 KGHSH, CDR2 LQKENI. With 3 bases clipped from V and 7 bases from J, the junction kept 10 bases outside the gene matches. The CDR3 DNA is TGTGCCAGCTCACCCACTAGCGGGCGTTTGGGGAATGAGCAGTTCTTC. The encoded protein is CASSPTSGRLGNEQFF.

The chain carries TRBV14 and TRBJ1-6; D gene uncertain. The germline V gene has CDR1 SGHDN and CDR2 FVKESK. V lost 3 bases and J 0 bases, leaving 3 bases between the germline ends. The CDR3 covers 14 residues. The CDR3 region is CASSQSSYNSPLHF. The CDR3 DNA reads TGTGCCAGCAGCCAGAGCTCCTATAATTCACCCCTCCACTTT.

The chain has TRBV6-5 and TRBJ2-1; 9 nucleotides match TRBD2. The CDR3 consists of 15 residues. Germline values: CDR1 MNHEY, CDR2 SVGAGI. Trimming cost V 4 bases and J 4 bases; bases outside gene matches: 5. The CDR3 DNA reads as TGTGCCAGCAGTTTAGCTAGCGGGGTGTACAATGAGCAGTTCTTC. Protein product: CASSLASGVYNEQFF.